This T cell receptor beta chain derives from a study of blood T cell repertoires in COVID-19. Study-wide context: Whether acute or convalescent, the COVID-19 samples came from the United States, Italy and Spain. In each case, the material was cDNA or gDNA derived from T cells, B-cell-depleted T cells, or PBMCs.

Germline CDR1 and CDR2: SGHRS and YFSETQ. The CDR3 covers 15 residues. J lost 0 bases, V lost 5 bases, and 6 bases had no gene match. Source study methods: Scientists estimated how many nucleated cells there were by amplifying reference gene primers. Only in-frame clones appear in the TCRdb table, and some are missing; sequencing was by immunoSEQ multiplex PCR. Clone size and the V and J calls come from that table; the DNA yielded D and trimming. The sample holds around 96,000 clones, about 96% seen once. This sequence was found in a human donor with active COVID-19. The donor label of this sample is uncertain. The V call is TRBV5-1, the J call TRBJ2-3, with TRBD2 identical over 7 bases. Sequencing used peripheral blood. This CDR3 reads CASSPLAESTDTQYF. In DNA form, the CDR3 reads TGCGCCAGCAGTCCGCTAGCGGAAAGCACAGATACGCAGTATTTT.